Below are 2 T cell receptor beta chains sequenced from a single sample in a study of blood T cell repertoires in COVID-19. The data were produced by immunoSEQ multiplex PCR, yet TCRdb's version contains in-frame clones alone and is incomplete. The table lists around 230,000 clones, over 70% of them singletons, with roughly 7.9% in the top ten. Sequenced material: peripheral blood. Receptor source: a woman aged 80 or older with acute or convalescent COVID-19.

The V call is TRBV9, the J call TRBJ2-2, with D perhaps matching TRBD2 (6 bases). This CDR3 spans 14 amino acids. V shed 7 bases and J shed 0 bases, with 10 bases lying between them. CDR1 is SGDLS and CDR2 is YYNGEE in the germline V gene. For the CDR3, the DNA is TGTGCCAGCCACGGACTAACGAACACCGGGGAGCTGTTTTTT. Amino acid sequence: CASHGLTNTGELFF.

This clone was seen just once. This chain connects TRBV19 to TRBJ2-1; D is unclear. The CDR3 is made up of 15 amino acids. From germline, CDR1 is LNHDA and CDR2 SQIVND (reference sequence). The V end was cut by 1 base, the J end by 0 bases, with 7 bases between. CDR3 region: CASSIGRGSYNEQFF. CDR3 DNA: TGTGCCAGTAGTATAGGTAGAGGCTCCTACAATGAGCAGTTCTTC.